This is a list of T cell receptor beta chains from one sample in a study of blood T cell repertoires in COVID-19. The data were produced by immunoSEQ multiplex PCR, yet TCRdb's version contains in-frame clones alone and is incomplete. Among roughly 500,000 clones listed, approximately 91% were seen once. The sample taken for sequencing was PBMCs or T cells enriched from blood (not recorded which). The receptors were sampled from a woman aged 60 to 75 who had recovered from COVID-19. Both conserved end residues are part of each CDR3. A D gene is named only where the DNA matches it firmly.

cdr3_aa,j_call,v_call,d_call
CASSPSGGGTEAFF,TRBJ1-1,TRBV5-5,NA
CAWSVEASRDSPLHF,TRBJ1-6,TRBV30,NA
CASSYVIGDEQFF,TRBJ2-1,TRBV6-5,NA
CSAQGVYGYTF,TRBJ1-2,TRBV29-1,TRBD1
CASSLSPTGTGSTDTQYF,TRBJ2-3,TRBV5-1,TRBD1
CASSPDRVGGYTF,TRBJ1-2,TRBV7-9,TRBD1
CASSADTLPTGELFF,TRBJ2-2,TRBV10-2,NA
CASKVQANYGYTF,TRBJ1-2,TRBV28,NA
CASSPGQGSAGYTF,TRBJ1-2,TRBV6-5,TRBD1
CASSYGGAGSPLHF,TRBJ1-6,TRBV6-5,NA
CAWSVSRRGNYGYTF,TRBJ1-2,TRBV30,NA
CASSLFTSTTDTQYF,TRBJ2-3,TRBV5-1,NA
CASSRGGETQYF,TRBJ2-5,TRBV5-1,NA
CASSFRAGGDNEQFF,TRBJ2-1,TRBV7-2,TRBD2
CASSLGQGRSPSTDTQYF,TRBJ2-3,TRBV27,TRBD1
CASIDGGAGANVLTF,TRBJ2-6,TRBV6-5,TRBD2
CASEGQPNQPQHF,TRBJ1-5,TRBV19,TRBD1
CASSLFGGLLQGNTEAFF,TRBJ1-1,TRBV27,NA
CASSSQRANTGELFF,TRBJ2-2,TRBV21-1,NA
CAWSVSGLNSPLHF,TRBJ1-6,TRBV30,NA
CPSRRPGGVGTDTQYF,TRBJ2-3,TRBV4-1,TRBD1
CASSLNRLGEQYF,TRBJ2-7,TRBV7-6,NA
CASSQTVGRGTEAFF,TRBJ1-1,TRBV6-5,NA
CSVGQGQTDTQYF,TRBJ2-3,TRBV29-1,TRBD1
CATSVPGQGAYGYTF,TRBJ1-2,TRBV24-1,TRBD1
CATSRDTASGNTIYF,TRBJ1-3,TRBV15,NA
CASSRSGVPTDTQYF,TRBJ2-3,TRBV7-6,NA
CASSLGAPNTEAFF,TRBJ1-1,TRBV11-2,NA
CASIPGTLGTDTQYF,TRBJ2-3,TRBV6-5,NA
CASGGNSPLHF,TRBJ1-6,TRBV2,NA
CATSPSRDRGISEQFF,TRBJ2-1,TRBV24-1,TRBD1
CASSVGRTGNSPLHF,TRBJ1-6,TRBV9,TRBD1
CASTVLAGGLRAGELFF,TRBJ2-2,TRBV7-2,TRBD2
CASSPEPGLASEQYF,TRBJ2-7,TRBV27,NA
CAWSQGQSPSWPQHF,TRBJ1-5,TRBV30,NA
CASSPQGIDGYTF,TRBJ1-2,TRBV18,NA
CASTSGGADEQFF,TRBJ2-1,TRBV25-1,TRBD2
CATSDSRGTGYGYTF,TRBJ1-2,TRBV24-1,TRBD1
CASRQGTGGNYGYTF,TRBJ1-2,TRBV9,TRBD1
CASSLEVGNTEAFF,TRBJ1-1,TRBV27,NA
CASSQGLIGVTDTQYF,TRBJ2-3,TRBV3-1/TRBV3-2,NA
CASSSTGANTIYF,TRBJ1-3,TRBV18,TRBD1
CASSQALQGQSNEKLFF,TRBJ1-4,TRBV4-1,TRBD1
CASSLQGGGTGELFF,TRBJ2-2,TRBV7-9,NA
CASSRSGTNEKLFF,TRBJ1-4,TRBV5-1,NA